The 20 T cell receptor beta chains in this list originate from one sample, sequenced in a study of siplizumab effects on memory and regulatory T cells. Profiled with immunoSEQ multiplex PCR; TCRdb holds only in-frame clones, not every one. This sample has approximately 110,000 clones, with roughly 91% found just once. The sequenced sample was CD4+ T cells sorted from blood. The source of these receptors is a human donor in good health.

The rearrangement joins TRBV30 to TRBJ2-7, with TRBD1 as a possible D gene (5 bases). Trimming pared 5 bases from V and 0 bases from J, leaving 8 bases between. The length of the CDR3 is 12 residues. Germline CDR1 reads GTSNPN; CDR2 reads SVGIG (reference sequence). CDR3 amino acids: CAWGATSYEQYF. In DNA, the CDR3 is TGTGCCTGGGGGGCAACCTCCTACGAGCAGTACTTC.

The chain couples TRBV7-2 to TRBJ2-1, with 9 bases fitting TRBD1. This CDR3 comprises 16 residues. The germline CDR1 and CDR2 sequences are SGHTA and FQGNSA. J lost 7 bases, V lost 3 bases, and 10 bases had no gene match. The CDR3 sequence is CASSFRTADRGNEQFF. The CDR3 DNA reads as TGTGCCAGCAGCTTCAGGACCGCGGACAGGGGAAATGAGCAGTTCTTC.

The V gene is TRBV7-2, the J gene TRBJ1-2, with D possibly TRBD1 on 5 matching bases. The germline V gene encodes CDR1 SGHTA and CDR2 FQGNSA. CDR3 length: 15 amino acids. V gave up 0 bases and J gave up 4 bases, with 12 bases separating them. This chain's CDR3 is CASSLADSITYGYTF. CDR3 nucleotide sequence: TGTGCCAGCAGCTTAGCTGACAGCATCACCTATGGCTACACCTTC.

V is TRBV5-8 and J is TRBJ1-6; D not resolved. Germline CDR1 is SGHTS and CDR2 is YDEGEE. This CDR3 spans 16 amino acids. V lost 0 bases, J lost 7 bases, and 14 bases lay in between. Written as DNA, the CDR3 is TGTGCCAGCAGCTTGGAACTGGGCAGCAACAATTCACCCCTCCACTTT. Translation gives CASSLELGSNNSPLHF.

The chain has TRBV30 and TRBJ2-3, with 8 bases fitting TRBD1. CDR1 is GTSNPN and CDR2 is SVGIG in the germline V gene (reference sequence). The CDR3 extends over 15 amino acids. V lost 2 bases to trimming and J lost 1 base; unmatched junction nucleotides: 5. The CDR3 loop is CAWSLTGGGTDTQYF. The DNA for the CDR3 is TGTGCCTGGAGTCTTACAGGGGGAGGCACAGATACGCAGTATTTT.

The CDR3 nucleotides are TGTGCCAGCAGCGTAGGGGCCCGTAACCCAGACAATGAGCAGTTCTTC. Protein product: CASSVGARNPDNEQFF. The rearrangement uses TRBV9 and TRBJ2-1; D unclear. Between the trimmed V and J ends, which lost 0 bases and 5 bases, there was a span of 15 bases. The V gene's germline CDR1 is SGDLS and CDR2 YYNGEE. There are 16 residues in the CDR3.

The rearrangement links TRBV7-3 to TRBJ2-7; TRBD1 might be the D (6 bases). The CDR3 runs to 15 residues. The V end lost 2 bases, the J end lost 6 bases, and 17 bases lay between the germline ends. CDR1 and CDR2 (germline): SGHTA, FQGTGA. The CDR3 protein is CASSLLPGVIFEQYF. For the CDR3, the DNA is TGTGCCAGCAGCTTATTGCCAGGGGTGATTTTCGAGCAGTACTTC. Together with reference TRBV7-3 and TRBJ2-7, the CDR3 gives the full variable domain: GAGVSQTPSNKVTEKGKYVELRCDPISGHTALYWYRQSLGQGPEFLIYFQGTGAADDSGLPNDRFFAVRPEGSVSTLKIQRTERGDSAVYLCASSLLPGVIFEQYFGPGTRLTVT.

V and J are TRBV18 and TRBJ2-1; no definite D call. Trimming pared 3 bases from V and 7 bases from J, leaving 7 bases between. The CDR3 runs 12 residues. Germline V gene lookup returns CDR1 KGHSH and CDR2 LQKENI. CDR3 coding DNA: TGTGCCAGCTCACCTTCTGGGAATGAGCAGTTCTTC. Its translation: CASSPSGNEQFF. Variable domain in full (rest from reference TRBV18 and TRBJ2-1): NAGVMQNPRHLVRRRGQEARLRCSPMKGHSHVYWYRQLPEEGLKFMVYLQKENIIDESGMPKERFSAEFPKEGPSILRIQQVVRGDSAAYFCASSPSGNEQFFGPGTRLTVL.

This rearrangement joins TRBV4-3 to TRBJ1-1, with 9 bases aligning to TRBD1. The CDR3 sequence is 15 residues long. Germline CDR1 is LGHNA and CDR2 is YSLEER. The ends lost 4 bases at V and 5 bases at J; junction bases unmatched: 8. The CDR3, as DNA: TGCGCCAGCAGCCCCTCGACAGGGGGTGAAACTGAAGCTTTCTTT. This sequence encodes CASSPSTGGETEAFF.

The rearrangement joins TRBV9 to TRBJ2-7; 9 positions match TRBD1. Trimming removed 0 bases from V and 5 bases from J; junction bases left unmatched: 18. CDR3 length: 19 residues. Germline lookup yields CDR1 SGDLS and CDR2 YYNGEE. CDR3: CASSVGDRGTAGRIHEQYF. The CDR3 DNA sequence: TGTGCCAGCAGCGTAGGAGACAGGGGGACAGCGGGAAGGATCCACGAGCAGTACTTC.

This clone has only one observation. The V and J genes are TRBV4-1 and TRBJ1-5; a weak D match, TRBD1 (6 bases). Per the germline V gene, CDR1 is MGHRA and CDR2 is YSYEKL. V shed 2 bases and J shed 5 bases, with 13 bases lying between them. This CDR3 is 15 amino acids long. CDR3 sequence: CASSQWQGQDQPQHF. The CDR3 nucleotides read TGCGCCAGCAGCCAATGGCAGGGGCAGGATCAGCCCCAGCATTTT.

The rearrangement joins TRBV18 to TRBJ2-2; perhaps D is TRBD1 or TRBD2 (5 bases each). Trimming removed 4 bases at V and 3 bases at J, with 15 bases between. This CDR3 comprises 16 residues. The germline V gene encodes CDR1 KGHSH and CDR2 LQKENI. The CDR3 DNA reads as TGTGCCAGCTCACAGCTGGCAGGGCGGGACACCGGGGAGCTGTTTTTT. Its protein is CASSQLAGRDTGELFF.

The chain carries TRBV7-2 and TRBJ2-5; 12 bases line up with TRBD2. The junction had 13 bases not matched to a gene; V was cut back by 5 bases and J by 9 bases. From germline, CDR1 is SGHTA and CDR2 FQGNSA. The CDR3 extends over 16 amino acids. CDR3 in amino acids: CASSPEILAGGTAQYF. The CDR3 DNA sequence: TGTGCCAGCAGCCCCGAGATACTAGCGGGAGGCACGGCCCAGTACTTC.

CDR3 DNA sequence: TGTGCCAGCATTTGGGGCACTGAAGCTTTCTTT. Its translation is CASIWGTEAFF. This chain links TRBV6-5 with TRBJ1-1; D ambiguous. Trimming cost V 7 bases and J 4 bases, with 7 bases left between them. Germline V gene lookup returns CDR1 MNHEY and CDR2 SVGAGI. The CDR3 spans 11 residues.

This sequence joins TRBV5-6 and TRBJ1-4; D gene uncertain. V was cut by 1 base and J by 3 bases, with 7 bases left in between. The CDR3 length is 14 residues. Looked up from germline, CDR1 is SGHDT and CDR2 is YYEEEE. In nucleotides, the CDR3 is TGTGCCAGCAGCTTGACGACTTCTAATGAAAAACTGTTTTTT. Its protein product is CASSLTTSNEKLFF. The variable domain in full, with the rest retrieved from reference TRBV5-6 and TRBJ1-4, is DAGVTQSPTHLIKTRGQQVTLRCSPKSGHDTVSWYQQALGQGPQFIFQYYEEEERQRGNFPDRFSGHQFPNYSSELNVNALLLGDSALYLCASSLTTSNEKLFFGSGTQLSVL.

The CDR3 is CASSSRTGAYEQYF. The DNA for the CDR3 is TGTGCCAGCAGTTCCCGGACGGGGGCCTACGAGCAGTACTTC. V usage is TRBV27 and J usage is TRBJ2-7; D may be TRBD2 (6 bases). The V end was cut by 4 bases, the J end by 2 bases, with 12 bases between. CDR3 length: 14 residues. CDR1 MNHEY and CDR2 SMNVEV come from the germline V gene (reference sequence).

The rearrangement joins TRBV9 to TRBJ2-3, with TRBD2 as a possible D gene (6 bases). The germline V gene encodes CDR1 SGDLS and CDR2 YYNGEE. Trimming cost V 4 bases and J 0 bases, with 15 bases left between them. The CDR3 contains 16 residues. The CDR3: CASSPPGSGSTDTQYF. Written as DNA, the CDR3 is TGTGCCAGCAGCCCTCCCGGTAGCGGAAGCACAGATACGCAGTATTTT.

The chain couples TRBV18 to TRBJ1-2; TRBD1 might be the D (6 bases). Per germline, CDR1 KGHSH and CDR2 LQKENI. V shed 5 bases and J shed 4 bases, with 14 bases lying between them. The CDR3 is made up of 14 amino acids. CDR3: CASSSGGEGYGYTF. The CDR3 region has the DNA TGTGCCAGCTCAAGTGGGGGCGAGGGCTATGGCTACACCTTC.

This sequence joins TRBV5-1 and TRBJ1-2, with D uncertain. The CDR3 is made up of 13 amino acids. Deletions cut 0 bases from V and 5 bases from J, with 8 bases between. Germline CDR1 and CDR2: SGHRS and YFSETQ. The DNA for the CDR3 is TGCGCCAGCAGCTTGGTGCGGGAGTATGGCTACACCTTC. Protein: CASSLVREYGYTF.

As DNA, the CDR3 is TGTGCCAGCAGTTCGGACAGATTCAATCAGCCCCAGCATTTT. Its translation: CASSSDRFNQPQHF. The chain uses TRBV2 and TRBJ1-5, with D tentatively TRBD1 (6 bases). The germline V and J ends were trimmed by 5 bases and 3 bases, with 11 bases remaining between them. Germline CDR1 reads SNHLY; CDR2 reads FYNNEI. This CDR3 comprises 14 residues.